The 2 T cell receptor beta chains below were found in one sample sequenced in a study of graft-versus-host responses after intestinal transplantation. No antigens are known for them. Produced via immunoSEQ multiplex PCR; TCRdb's table is partial and in-frame only. The repertoire includes 90,000 to 150,000 clones, 85% to 95% of them detected once, and over 2.5% sits in the top ten. The sequencing used unstimulated CD8+ T cells sorted from spleen or lymph node cells, collected before intestinal transplant. These receptors were obtained from a human donor who received an intestinal transplant.

This rearrangement joins TRBV15 to TRBJ1-2; the D gene is possibly TRBD1 (5 bases). The CDR3 loop spans 14 amino acids. Germline CDR1 LNHNV, CDR2 YYDKDF (reference sequence). Trimming shortened V by 6 bases and J by 0 bases, and 11 bases separated the two germline ends. CDR3 in DNA: TGTGCCACCAGTACAGGCAATGCTAACTATGGCTACACCTTC. It codes for CATSTGNANYGYTF.

V is TRBV27 and J is TRBJ2-7; 8 nucleotides align to TRBD2. This CDR3 spans 16 amino acids. Germline loops: CDR1 MNHEY, CDR2 SMNVEV (reference sequence). Losses at the gene ends were 0 bases for V and 0 bases for J; bases not matched to a gene: 4. The CDR3 protein is CASSLSSGELSYEQYF. In DNA, the CDR3 is TGTGCCAGCAGTTTATCTAGCGGGGAACTCTCCTACGAGCAGTACTTC.